This T cell receptor beta chain appears in the sequencing data of a study of metastatic and nonmetastatic thyroid tumors. Across the study: Comparative analysis of repertoires was undertaken across blood and tumor or nodule tissue obtained from malignant and benign thyroid patients. Overall study results and limits: Patients with malignant thyroid tumors reportedly had significantly higher TCR beta diversity than those with benign nodules, in blood and tumor.

All patients were untreated before thyroid surgery. The CDR3 runs 15 residues. CDR1 MNHEY and CDR2 SMNVEV come from the germline V gene (reference sequence). V was trimmed by 2 bases and J by 3 bases, leaving 13 bases between them. Under the authors' procedure: Clinicopathological groups of papillary thyroid cancer showed CDR3 differences that were used to build a distant-metastasis classifier. From the PCR reads, TCRdb re-called clones with MiXCR. TCRdb assigned the V and J calls; the authors' analysis was not used. The sample has approximately 15,000 clones, 29% seen once. The sample holds many counts of this clone. Its cognate antigen is unknown.

The sample taken for sequencing was tumor tissue. This sequence joins TRBV27 and TRBJ1-1, with a tentative D call TRBD1 (6 bases). This receptor was identified in a male donor with papillary thyroid cancer or a benign thyroid nodule (not recorded which). Some clones in this sample may be carry-over from other donors' samples. The CDR3 DNA reads as TGTGCCAGCAGTTTACAAAGACAGGCGTACACTGAAGCTTTCTTT. The encoded protein is CASSLQRQAYTEAFF.